This T cell receptor beta chain was sequenced in a study of blood T cells in healthy people across ages. Study details: Template switching captured about one barcoded beta molecule per two T cells. General study results and limits: From one million sequenced T cells, diversity estimates were lower bounds.

Germline V gene sequence: CDR1 DFQATT, CDR2 SNEGSKA (reference sequence). The V gene end was trimmed by 3 bases and the J gene end by 9 bases; junction bases not matched to a gene: 7. The CDR3 loop spans 14 amino acids. A remark on this clonotype: Its specificity is not known.

With a J-beta primer mix and a sample-barcoded 5' primer, a second PCR ran about 7 to 12 cycles. A minimum of 2.5 million CDR3-containing paired-end reads was obtained for each sample. Via MiXCR, TCRdb re-called the 5' RACE reads, giving one row per CDR3 protein. The sample has 650,000 to 1,000,000 distinct CDR3 sequences, 30% to 45% seen once. Donors were healthy Caucasian individuals from Russia aged roughly 6 to 90. The clonotype comes from a man in his late teens or twenties in good health. Sequencing was performed on blood. The J gene is TRBJ2-1, the V gene TRBV20-1; 11 positions agree with TRBD2. The CDR3 sequence: CSARVSGGVGEQFF. DNA for the CDR3: TGCAGTGCTAGGGTTAGCGGGGGGGTTGGTGAGCAGTTCTTC.